Sequencing of this TCR beta chain was carried out in a study of blood T cell repertoires in COVID-19. In germline, CDR1 is MDHEN, CDR2 SYDVKM. The CDR3 has 11 residues. Deletions cut 1 base from V and 11 bases from J, with 8 bases between. Libraries were prepared by immunoSEQ multiplex PCR; TCRdb keeps only in-frame clonotypes and omits some of them. The sample has approximately 250,000 clones; 70% to 90% are singletons. The count of this clone is one. The TCR was taken from a man younger than 40 who had recovered from COVID-19. Sequencing was carried out using peripheral blood. The chain recombines TRBV28 with TRBJ1-1; D remains unclear. CDR3 loop: CASSLLERAFF. In DNA form, the CDR3 reads TGTGCCAGCAGTTTATTGGAGCGGGCTTTCTTT.